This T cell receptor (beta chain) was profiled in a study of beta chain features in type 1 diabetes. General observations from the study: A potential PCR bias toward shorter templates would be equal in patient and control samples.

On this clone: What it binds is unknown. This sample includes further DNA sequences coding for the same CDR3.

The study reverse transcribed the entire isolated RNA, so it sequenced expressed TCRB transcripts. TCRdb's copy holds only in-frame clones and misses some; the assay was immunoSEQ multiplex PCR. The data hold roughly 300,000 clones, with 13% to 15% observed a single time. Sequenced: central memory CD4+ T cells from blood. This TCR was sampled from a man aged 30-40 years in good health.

The CDR3 bases are TGTGCCAGCAGCTTAGTTGGTTCACCCCTCCACTTT. This sequence encodes CASSLVGSPLHF. This rearrangement joins TRBV7-2 to TRBJ1-6; D is undetermined. V was cut by 1 base and J by 9 bases, with 4 bases left in between. This CDR3 is 12 amino acids long. Per germline, CDR1 SGHTA and CDR2 FQGNSA.